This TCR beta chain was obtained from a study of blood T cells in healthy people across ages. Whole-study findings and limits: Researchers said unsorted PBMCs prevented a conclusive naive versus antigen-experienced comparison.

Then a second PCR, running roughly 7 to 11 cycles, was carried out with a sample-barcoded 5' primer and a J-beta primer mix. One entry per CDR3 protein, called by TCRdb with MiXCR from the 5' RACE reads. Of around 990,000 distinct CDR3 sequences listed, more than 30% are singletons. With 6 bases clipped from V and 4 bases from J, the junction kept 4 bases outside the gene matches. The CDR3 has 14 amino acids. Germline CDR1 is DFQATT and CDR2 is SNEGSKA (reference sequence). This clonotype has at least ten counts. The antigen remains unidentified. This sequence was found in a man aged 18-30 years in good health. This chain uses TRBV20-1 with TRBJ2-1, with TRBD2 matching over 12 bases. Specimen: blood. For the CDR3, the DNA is TGCAGTGCCCCGACTAGCGGGGGATACAATGAGCAGTTCTTC. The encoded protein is CSAPTSGGYNEQFF.